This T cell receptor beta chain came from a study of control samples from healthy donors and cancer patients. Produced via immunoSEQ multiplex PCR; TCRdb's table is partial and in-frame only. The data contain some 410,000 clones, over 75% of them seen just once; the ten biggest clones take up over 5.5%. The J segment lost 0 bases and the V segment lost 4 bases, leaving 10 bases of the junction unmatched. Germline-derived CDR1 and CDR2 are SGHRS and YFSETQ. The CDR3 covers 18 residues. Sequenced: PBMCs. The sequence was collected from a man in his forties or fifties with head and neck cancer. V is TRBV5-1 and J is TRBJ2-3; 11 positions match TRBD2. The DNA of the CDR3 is TGCGCCAGCAGCCCCCAGGGACTAGCGGCGACTAGCACAGATACGCAGTATTTT. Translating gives CASSPQGLAATSTDTQYF.